A single sample is the source of the 11 T cell receptor beta chains below, sequenced in a study of cytotoxic CD8 clonotypes in ibrutinib-treated CLL. Libraries were prepared by immunoSEQ multiplex PCR; TCRdb keeps only in-frame clonotypes and omits some of them. This table has approximately 350,000 clones, around 66% appearing once. The source material was PBMCs, sampled after 36 months of ibrutinib treatment. The receptors derive from a human donor with chronic lymphocytic leukemia.

This chain uses TRBV9 with TRBJ1-2; TRBD1 agrees at 7 bases. V lost 0 bases and J lost 0; bases outside the gene matches: 2. Per germline, CDR1 SGDLS and CDR2 YYNGEE. This CDR3 comprises 15 residues. The DNA of the CDR3 is TGTGCCAGCAGCGTAGAAGGGGGCTCTAACTATGGCTACACCTTC. It codes for CASSVEGGSNYGYTF.

V is TRBV7-9 and J is TRBJ1-4; 8 bases agree with TRBD1. Germline loops: CDR1 SEHNR, CDR2 FQNEAQ (reference sequence). This CDR3 has 16 amino acids. V was pared by 3 bases and J by 7 bases, with 10 bases of the junction left unmatched. The CDR3 region has the DNA TGTGCCAGCAGCTTGCCCTCTCCAGGGGGCGGTGAAAAACTGTTTTTT. Amino acids: CASSLPSPGGGEKLFF.

In its sample, this clone was seen once. This chain joins TRBV15 and TRBJ1-5; the D gene is possibly TRBD1 (6 bases). V lost 5 bases to trimming and J lost 0 bases, with 17 bases between them. The CDR3 is 17 amino acids. The germline V gene encodes CDR1 LNHNV and CDR2 YYDKDF (reference sequence). The CDR3 DNA is TGTGCCACCAGCCAGCTAAAGGGGGGGAGTAGCAATCAGCCCCAGCATTTT. Translated: CATSQLKGGSSNQPQHF.

V gene TRBV27 combines with J gene TRBJ1-2, with D perhaps TRBD1 (5 bases). The germline gives CDR1 MNHEY, CDR2 SMNVEV (reference sequence). The CDR3 is made up of 16 amino acids. The V end was cut by 5 bases, the J end by 8 bases, with 24 bases between. The CDR3 nucleotides are TGTGCCAGCAGTCCAACAGCGGGGAGGCCCAGGGTGGGCTACACCTTC. Translated, it gives CASSPTAGRPRVGYTF.

This chain connects TRBV5-6 to TRBJ1-2; D is undetermined. Germline CDR1 is SGHDT and CDR2 is YYEEEE. The CDR3 consists of 14 residues. Trimming shortened V by 1 base and J by 2 bases, and 9 bases separated the two germline ends. The CDR3 nucleotides read TGTGCCAGCAGCTTGTATGGACTGAACTATGGCTACACCTTC. Its protein product is CASSLYGLNYGYTF.

This clone has more than one count but fewer than ten. The J gene is TRBJ2-7, the V gene TRBV9; 9 bases match TRBD1. In germline, CDR1 is SGDLS, CDR2 YYNGEE. The length of the CDR3 is 14 residues. The trim removed 4 bases at V and 3 bases at J, leaving 5 bases unmatched. CDR3 DNA: TGTGCCAGCAGCATAGGGACAGGGTTCTACGAGCAGTACTTC. Protein product: CASSIGTGFYEQYF.

This clone showed up just a few times. The gene calls are TRBV4-1 and TRBJ2-1; TRBD2 matches 9 bases. In germline, CDR1 is MGHRA, CDR2 YSYEKL. V lost 7 bases and J lost 2; bases outside the gene matches: 6. This CDR3 has 15 amino acids. For the CDR3, the DNA is TGCGCCAGCAATCTTGCGGGAGGGCCCTACAATGAGCAGTTCTTC. Protein sequence: CASNLAGGPYNEQFF.

The chain uses TRBV20-1 and TRBJ2-1; D is unresolved. This CDR3 is built from 10 residues. The germline V and J ends were trimmed by 5 bases and 8 bases, with 7 bases remaining between them. Germline V lookup: CDR1 DFQATT, CDR2 SNEGSKA (reference sequence). The CDR3 is CSAVSYEQFF. CDR3 nucleotides: TGCAGTGCTGTTTCCTATGAGCAGTTCTTC.

This chain uses TRBV5-1 with TRBJ2-5; 7 nucleotides match TRBD1. Germline V gene lookup returns CDR1 SGHRS and CDR2 YFSETQ. With V trimmed by 3 bases and J by 2 bases, 10 bases remained unmatched. The CDR3 has 16 residues. This CDR3 reads CASSWYLTGRQETQYF. The CDR3 coding sequence is TGCGCCAGCAGCTGGTACTTGACAGGGAGACAAGAGACCCAGTACTTC.

The chain recombines TRBV25-1 with TRBJ2-1; D unresolved. The CDR3 has 16 residues. Deletions cut 1 base from V and 0 bases from J, with 10 bases between. Germline V gene sequence: CDR1 MGHDK, CDR2 SYGVNS. The CDR3 is CASSEFLHTSYNEQFF. The CDR3 region has the DNA TGTGCCAGCAGTGAATTTTTACACACCTCCTACAATGAGCAGTTCTTC.

The gene calls are TRBV27 and TRBJ2-1; maybe TRBD2 (5 bases). This CDR3 region has 13 residues. The V gene lost 2 bases and the J gene lost 5 bases, with 7 bases spanning the gap. Germline V gene sequence: CDR1 MNHEY, CDR2 SMNVEV (reference sequence). As DNA, the CDR3 is TGTGCCAGCAGTTTAGCGGGTAACAATGAGCAGTTCTTC. It translates to CASSLAGNNEQFF.